This entry lists 20 T cell receptor beta chains sequenced from one sample in a study of T cell responses to AZD1222 COVID-19 vaccine. Assay: immunoSEQ multiplex PCR; the TCRdb copy retains only in-frame clones and omits some. The table lists fewer than 200,000 clones, roughly 89% of them singletons. Source: peripheral blood, taken 28 days after the second AZD1222 dose. All receptors come from an adult who received the AZD1222 COVID-19 vaccine.

The J gene is TRBJ1-1, the V gene TRBV15; tentatively, D is TRBD1 (5 bases). The CDR3 has 12 residues. The ends were cut back, 8 bases at V and 2 bases at J, with 9 bases in the middle. Germline values: CDR1 LNHNV, CDR2 YYDKDF (reference sequence). CDR3 nucleotide sequence: TGTGCCACCTTGGGGGGTAACACTGAAGCTTTCTTT. Amino acids: CATLGGNTEAFF.

The V call is TRBV10-3, the J call TRBJ1-1; unclear D gene. The length of the CDR3 is 15 residues. Germline V gene lookup returns CDR1 ENHRY and CDR2 SYGVKD. V shed 2 bases and J shed 3 bases, with 13 bases lying between them. CDR3 DNA: TGTGCCATCAGTGAGCGGGCTGGGAGGGACACTGAAGCTTTCTTT. As protein: CAISERAGRDTEAFF.

The J gene is TRBJ1-6, the V gene TRBV19; D perhaps matches TRBD1 (5 bases). V was shortened by 1 base and J by 9 bases, with 10 bases between the two germline ends. Germline V gives CDR1 LNHDA, CDR2 SQIVND (reference sequence). The CDR3 contains 14 residues. DNA for the CDR3: TGTGCCAGTAGTATAGTGTGGGGGGTTTCACCCCTCCACTTT. Protein sequence: CASSIVWGVSPLHF.

The genes are TRBV6-5 and TRBJ1-4, with a tentative D call TRBD1 (6 bases). Germline CDR1 and CDR2: MNHEY and SVGAGI. The CDR3 is made up of 15 amino acids. Trimming removed 7 bases from V and 0 bases from J, with 12 bases in between. The CDR3 loop is CASMNGGSTNEKLFF. Written as DNA, the CDR3 is TGTGCCAGCATGAACGGGGGCTCAACTAATGAAAAACTGTTTTTT.

The rearrangement uses TRBV2 and TRBJ1-1; D perhaps matches TRBD1 (6 bases). V lost 8 bases, J lost 1 base, and 20 bases lay in between. CDR1 is SNHLY, CDR2 FYNNEI, per germline. The CDR3 loop spans 16 amino acids. The CDR3 nucleotides are TGTGCCAGCGGGCAAACACAGGGTCTCCCGAACACTGAAGCTTTCTTT. It is translated as CASGQTQGLPNTEAFF.

The chain joins TRBV19 to TRBJ2-7; possible D gene TRBD1, 7 bases. The CDR3 runs to 16 residues. Germline CDR1 is LNHDA and CDR2 is SQIVND (reference sequence). The ends were cut back, 3 bases at V and 4 bases at J, with 19 bases in the middle. Here the CDR3 reads CASSILVQGRKYEQYF. The DNA of the CDR3 is TGTGCCAGTAGTATTCTAGTACAGGGGAGGAAATACGAGCAGTACTTC.

J is TRBJ2-7 and V is TRBV25-1; the D is unclear. The CDR3 spans 11 residues. From germline, CDR1 is MGHDK and CDR2 SYGVNS. Trimming removed 6 bases from V and 3 bases from J, with 6 bases in between. Written as DNA, the CDR3 is TGTGCCAGCAGGACCATCTACGAGCAGTACTTC. It specifies CASRTIYEQYF.

A word on this clone: Different DNA sequences within this sample yield the same CDR3. V is TRBV27 and J is TRBJ1-2; D unclear. Germline V lookup: CDR1 MNHEY, CDR2 SMNVEV (reference sequence). This CDR3 has 13 residues. V lost 6 bases and J 4 bases, leaving 12 bases between the germline ends. The CDR3 DNA follows: TGTGCCAGCAGCCTTCCGGGCGGCTATGGCTACACCTTC. This encodes CASSLPGGYGYTF.

The CDR3 is CASSPLPGSGANVLTF. The DNA for the CDR3 is TGTGCCAGTAGTCCACTACCAGGGTCTGGGGCCAACGTCCTGACTTTC. The chain links TRBV19 to TRBJ2-6; D perhaps matches TRBD1 (5 bases). From germline, CDR1 is LNHDA and CDR2 SQIVND (reference sequence). The CDR3 runs to 16 residues. V was clipped by 5 bases and J by 1 base, with 12 bases between them.

The genes are TRBV5-1 and TRBJ2-3; no firm D call. The CDR3 covers 14 residues. Trimming took off 0 bases at V and 6 bases at J, with 11 bases between the two ends. Germline V gene data show CDR1 as SGHRS and CDR2 as YFSETQ. DNA for the CDR3: TGCGCCAGCAGCTTGGGAACCCTTACGGATACGCAGTATTTT. It encodes CASSLGTLTDTQYF.

The chain is built from TRBV11-2 and TRBJ2-7; 8 nucleotides match TRBD2. The CDR3 extends over 15 amino acids. The junction had 9 bases not matched to a gene; V was cut back by 1 base and J by 7 bases. Per germline, CDR1 SGHAT and CDR2 FQNNGV. CDR3 coding DNA: TGTGCCAGCAGCTTAGCGGGGGGGGTGATGAGTGAGCAGTACTTC. This encodes CASSLAGGVMSEQYF.

The J gene is TRBJ1-1, the V gene TRBV3-1 (or the pseudogene TRBV3-2); no reliable D call. In germline, CDR1 is LGHDT, CDR2 YNNKEL (reference sequence). This CDR3 comprises 14 residues. V was clipped by 3 bases and J by 3 bases, with 11 bases between them. The DNA of the CDR3 is TGTGCCAGCAGCCAGGCGGTATCGTACACTGAAGCTTTCTTT. Its protein is CASSQAVSYTEAFF.

V usage is TRBV5-1 and J usage is TRBJ2-7, with TRBD1 as a possible D gene (6 bases). Germline loops: CDR1 SGHRS, CDR2 YFSETQ. The CDR3 sequence is 15 residues long. The germline V and J ends were trimmed by 5 bases and 6 bases, with 21 bases remaining between them. The CDR3 region has the DNA TGCGCCAGCAGATATACTACACAGGGAACCAGCGAGCAGTACTTC. Amino acid sequence: CASRYTTQGTSEQYF.

V is TRBV11-2 and J is TRBJ2-1; TRBD1 matches at 7 bases. Germline lookup yields CDR1 SGHAT and CDR2 FQNNGV. The length of the CDR3 is 16 residues. V was clipped by 5 bases and J by 3 bases; unmatched bases: 10. CDR3 coding DNA: TGTGCCAGCAGCCCCTTGACAGGGATCAGCTACAATGAGCAGTTCTTC. It codes for CASSPLTGISYNEQFF.

This sequence joins TRBV3-1 (or the pseudogene TRBV3-2) and TRBJ2-7; D is undetermined. Germline V lookup: CDR1 LGHDT, CDR2 YNNKEL (reference sequence). Between the trimmed V and J ends, which lost 0 bases and 2 bases, there was a span of 8 bases. The CDR3 extends over 14 amino acids. CDR3 protein: CASSQDLTAYEQYF. CDR3 nucleotides: TGTGCCAGCAGCCAAGATCTGACCGCCTACGAGCAGTACTTC.

J is TRBJ2-5 and V is TRBV19; a possible D gene is TRBD1 (5 bases). The CDR3 covers 15 residues. Trimming shortened V by 3 bases and J by 2 bases, and 13 bases separated the two germline ends. Germline CDR1 LNHDA, CDR2 SQIVND (reference sequence). Here the CDR3 reads CASSIQGSLQETQYF. CDR3 DNA: TGTGCCAGTAGTATCCAGGGCAGCTTACAAGAGACCCAGTACTTC.

V is TRBV19 and J is TRBJ2-1; unclear D gene. The CDR3 is made up of 13 amino acids. Germline assignment: CDR1 LNHDA and CDR2 SQIVND (reference sequence). Trimming took off 5 bases at V and 4 bases at J, with 9 bases between the two ends. CDR3 sequence reads: CASSWLPYNEQFF. The CDR3 coding sequence is TGTGCCAGTAGTTGGCTTCCTTACAATGAGCAGTTCTTC.

This chain links TRBV6-2 or TRBV6-3 with TRBJ2-3; 9 positions match TRBD2. V lost 2 bases, J lost 2 bases, and 2 bases stayed unmatched. This CDR3 is 15 amino acids long. The germline gives CDR1 MNHEY, CDR2 SVGEGT. As DNA, the CDR3 is TGTGCCAGCAGTTACATAGCGGGGGACACAGATACGCAGTATTTT. Translation: CASSYIAGDTDTQYF.

This clone was seen more than once but under ten times. V and J are TRBV7-9 and TRBJ2-2; 8 bases fit TRBD1. This CDR3 is built from 17 residues. Per the germline V gene, CDR1 is SEHNR and CDR2 is FQNEAQ (reference sequence). J was trimmed by 4 bases and V by 5 bases; bases with no gene match: 12. This CDR3 is CASSPYLGQGGTGELFF. The CDR3, as DNA: TGTGCCAGCAGCCCCTACCTCGGACAGGGAGGCACCGGGGAGCTGTTTTTT.

This chain joins TRBV3-1 (or the pseudogene TRBV3-2) and TRBJ1-3; 7 bases fit TRBD1. The germline V gene encodes CDR1 LGHDT and CDR2 YNNKEL (reference sequence). With V trimmed by 4 bases and J by 6 bases, 6 bases remained unmatched. CDR3 length: 14 residues. Here the CDR3 reads CASSPLTGANTIYF. The CDR3 DNA reads TGTGCCAGCAGCCCCCTTACAGGGGCAAACACCATATATTTT.